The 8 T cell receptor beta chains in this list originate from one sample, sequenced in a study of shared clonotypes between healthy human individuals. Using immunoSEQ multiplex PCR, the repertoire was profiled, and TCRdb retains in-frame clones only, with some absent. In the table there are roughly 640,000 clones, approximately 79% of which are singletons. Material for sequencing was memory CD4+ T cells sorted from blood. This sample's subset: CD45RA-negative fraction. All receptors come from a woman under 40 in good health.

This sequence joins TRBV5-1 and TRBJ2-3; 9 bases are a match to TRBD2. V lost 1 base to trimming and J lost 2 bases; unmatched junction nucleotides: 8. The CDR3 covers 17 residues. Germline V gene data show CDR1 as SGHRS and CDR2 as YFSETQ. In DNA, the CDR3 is TGCGCCAGCAGCTTGACGAAGACTAGCGGTTCCACAGATACGCAGTATTTT. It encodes CASSLTKTSGSTDTQYF.

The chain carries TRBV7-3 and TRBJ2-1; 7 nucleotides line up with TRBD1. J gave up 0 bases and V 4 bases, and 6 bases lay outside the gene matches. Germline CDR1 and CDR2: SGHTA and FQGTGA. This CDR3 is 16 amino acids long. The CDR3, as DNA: TGTGCCAGCAGCTCGACGGGACAGAGCTCCTACAATGAGCAGTTCTTC. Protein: CASSSTGQSSYNEQFF.

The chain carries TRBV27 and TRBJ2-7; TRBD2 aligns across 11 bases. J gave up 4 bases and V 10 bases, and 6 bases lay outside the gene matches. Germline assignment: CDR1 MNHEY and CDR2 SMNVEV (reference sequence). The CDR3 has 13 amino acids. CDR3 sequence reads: CATRTSGSYEQYF. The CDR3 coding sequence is TGTGCCACCCGGACTAGCGGGTCGTACGAGCAGTACTTC.

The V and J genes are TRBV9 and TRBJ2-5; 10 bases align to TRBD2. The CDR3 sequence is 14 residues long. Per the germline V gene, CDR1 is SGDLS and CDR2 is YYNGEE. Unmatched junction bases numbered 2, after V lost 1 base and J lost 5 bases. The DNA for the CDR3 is TGTGCCAGCAGCGTACGAGCGGGGGGGGAGACCCAGTACTTC. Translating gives CASSVRAGGETQYF.

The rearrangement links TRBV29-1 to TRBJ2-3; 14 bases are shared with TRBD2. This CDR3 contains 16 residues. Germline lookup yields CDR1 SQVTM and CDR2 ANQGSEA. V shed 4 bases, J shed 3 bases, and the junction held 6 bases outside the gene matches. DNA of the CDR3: TGCAGCGTTGGCATAGGGACTAGCGGGGGTACAGATACGCAGTATTTT. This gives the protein CSVGIGTSGGTDTQYF.

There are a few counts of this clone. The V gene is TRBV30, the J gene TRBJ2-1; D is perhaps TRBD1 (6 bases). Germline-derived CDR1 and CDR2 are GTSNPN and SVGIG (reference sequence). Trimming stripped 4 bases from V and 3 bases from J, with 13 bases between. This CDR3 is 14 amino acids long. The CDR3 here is CAWKAGTNYNEQFF. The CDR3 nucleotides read TGTGCCTGGAAGGCCGGGACAAACTACAATGAGCAGTTCTTC.

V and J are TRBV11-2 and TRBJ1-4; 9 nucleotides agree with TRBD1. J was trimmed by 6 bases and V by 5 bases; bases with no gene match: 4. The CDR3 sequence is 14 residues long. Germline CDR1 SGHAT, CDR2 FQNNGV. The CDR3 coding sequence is TGTGCCAGCAGCACAGGACAGGGGTATGAAAAACTGTTTTTT. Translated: CASSTGQGYEKLFF.

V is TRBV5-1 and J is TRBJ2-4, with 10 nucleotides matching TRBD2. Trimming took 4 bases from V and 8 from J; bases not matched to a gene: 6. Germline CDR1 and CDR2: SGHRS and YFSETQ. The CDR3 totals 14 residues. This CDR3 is CASSPSGSNDIQYF. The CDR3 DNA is TGCGCCAGCAGCCCTAGCGGGAGTAATGACATTCAGTACTTC.